A single sample is the source of the 2 T cell receptor beta chains below, sequenced in a study of PD-L1 blockade in urothelial cancer. TCRdb keeps only in-frame clones here, not all; method: immunoSEQ multiplex PCR. The sample includes around 92,000 clones, about 90% seen only once; the top ten take 0.85% to 1%. Time point specified: pretreatment peripheral blood. The sequences come from PBMCs, collected around atezolizumab (anti-PD-L1) treatment. The receptors were gathered from a woman older than 75 with urothelial cancer.

The rearrangement joins TRBV7-8 to TRBJ2-7; 9 bases align to TRBD1. Germline CDR1 reads SGHVS; CDR2 reads FQNEAQ. The CDR3 runs 17 residues. The trim removed 4 bases at V and 5 bases at J, leaving 15 bases unmatched. DNA of the CDR3: TGTGCCAGCAGCTATCGAAATTTGGGACAGGGAATCCACGAGCAGTACTTC. The encoded protein is CASSYRNLGQGIHEQYF.

The chain combines TRBV6-1 with TRBJ1-1; TRBD1 aligns across 7 bases. This CDR3 is 14 amino acids long. J was trimmed by 1 base and V by 6 bases; bases with no gene match: 5. Germline V gene lookup returns CDR1 MNHNS and CDR2 SASEGT. The CDR3 region is CASRQGQTNTEAFF. In DNA, the CDR3 is TGTGCCAGCAGACAGGGACAGACGAACACTGAAGCTTTCTTT.